One T cell receptor (beta chain) is described in this entry. The length of the CDR3 is 14 residues. Trimming pared 4 bases from V and 9 bases from J, leaving 14 bases between. From germline, CDR1 is SGHRS and CDR2 YFSETQ. Profiled with immunoSEQ multiplex PCR; TCRdb holds only in-frame clones, not every one. The sample shows about 300,000 clones, under 90% of them seen only once. This entry comes from a study of blood T cell repertoires in COVID-19. Study-level information: Samples came from the United States, Italy and Spain, spanning acute and convalescent COVID-19. The cDNA or gDNA used as material had been derived from T cells, B-cell-depleted T cells, or PBMCs.

Cohorts were assigned according to the clinical history that participants reported. The recovered donors of Cohort 3 showed two negative PCRs, clearance, or symptom resolution. The chain links TRBV5-1 to TRBJ1-6; weak D call: TRBD1 (6 bases). This clonotype originated in a young man who had recovered from COVID-19. Specimen: PBMCs or T cells enriched from blood (not recorded which). CDR3 in amino acids: CASSPQGMRSPLHF. The DNA of the CDR3 is TGCGCCAGCAGCCCACAGGGTATGCGTTCACCCCTCCACTTT.